A selection of T cell receptor beta chains follows, all from one sample in a study of T cell responses to AZD1222 COVID-19 vaccine. Using immunoSEQ multiplex PCR, the repertoire was profiled, and TCRdb retains in-frame clones only, with some absent. The sample holds 100,000 to 110,000 clones, around 90% seen once. The material sequenced was peripheral blood, taken on day 0 of AZD1222 vaccination. These receptors all stem from an adult in good health. Each CDR3 is given with its conserved first and last residue. A D gene is named only where the DNA matches it firmly. Part of the rows lack a size; the others show once, few, many or a class for expanded clones.

v_call: TRBV5-1
d_call: .
clone_size: few
j_call: TRBJ2-7
cdr3_aa: CASSSPPGDGWYEQYF
cdr3_nt: TGCGCCAGCAGCTCCCCCCCTGGGGACGGATGGTACGAGCAGTACTTC

v_call: TRBV7-9
d_call: .
clone_size: .
j_call: TRBJ1-1
cdr3_aa: CASSLVGSSEAFF
cdr3_nt: TGTGCCAGCAGCTTAGTAGGCAGTTCTGAAGCTTTCTTT

v_call: TRBV7-2
d_call: .
clone_size: .
j_call: TRBJ2-1
cdr3_aa: CASRGTSAEQFF
cdr3_nt: TGTGCCAGCAGGGGTACTAGTGCCGAGCAGTTCTTC

v_call: TRBV28
d_call: TRBD1
clone_size: .
j_call: TRBJ2-1
cdr3_aa: CASSPQFWTGERTYNEQFF
cdr3_nt: TGTGCCAGCAGTCCCCAATTTTGGACAGGGGAGAGAACCTACAATGAGCAGTTCTTC

v_call: TRBV5-4
d_call: .
clone_size: once
j_call: TRBJ1-2
cdr3_aa: CASSRDHYGYTF
cdr3_nt: TGTGCCAGCAGCCGGGACCACTATGGCTACACCTTC

v_call: TRBV5-1
d_call: .
clone_size: .
j_call: TRBJ1-3
cdr3_aa: CASSLDGVRGNTIYF
cdr3_nt: TGCGCCAGCAGCTTGGATGGAGTAAGGGGGAACACCATATATTTT

v_call: TRBV6-2/TRBV6-3
d_call: .
clone_size: once
j_call: TRBJ1-5
cdr3_aa: CASSYKGGNQPQHF
cdr3_nt: TGTGCCAGCAGTTACAAGGGGGGGAATCAGCCCCAGCATTTT

v_call: TRBV27
d_call: TRBD2
clone_size: .
j_call: TRBJ2-1
cdr3_aa: CASSLYSREVGNEQFF
cdr3_nt: TGTGCCAGCAGTTTATACTCGCGGGAGGTGGGTAATGAGCAGTTCTTC

v_call: TRBV5-1
d_call: .
clone_size: .
j_call: TRBJ1-1
cdr3_aa: CASSSQSIGTEAFF
cdr3_nt: TGCGCCAGCAGCTCCCAATCCATCGGTACTGAAGCTTTCTTT

v_call: TRBV5-6
d_call: .
clone_size: .
j_call: TRBJ2-3
cdr3_aa: CASSGLVTDTQYF
cdr3_nt: TGTGCCAGCAGCGGTCTAGTAACAGATACGCAGTATTTT

v_call: TRBV19
d_call: .
clone_size: .
j_call: TRBJ2-7
cdr3_aa: CASSPNRFEQYF
cdr3_nt: TGTGCCAGTAGTCCAAACAGGTTCGAGCAGTACTTC

v_call: TRBV11-2
d_call: .
clone_size: .
j_call: TRBJ2-7
cdr3_aa: CASSAGEQYF
cdr3_nt: TGTGCCAGCAGCGCCGGTGAGCAGTACTTC

v_call: TRBV6-5
d_call: .
clone_size: .
j_call: TRBJ2-1
cdr3_aa: CASRPDSGPGEQFF
cdr3_nt: TGTGCCAGCCGACCTGACAGTGGGCCCGGTGAGCAGTTCTTC

v_call: TRBV15
d_call: .
clone_size: once
j_call: TRBJ2-4
cdr3_aa: CATSTEVRTVAKNIQYF
cdr3_nt: TGTGCCACCAGCACTGAGGTACGGACTGTAGCCAAAAACATTCAGTACTTC

v_call: TRBV19
d_call: .
clone_size: .
j_call: TRBJ1-1
cdr3_aa: CASSPVSQSTEAFF
cdr3_nt: TGTGCCAGTAGTCCCGTGAGTCAATCCACTGAAGCTTTCTTT

v_call: TRBV30
d_call: .
clone_size: .
j_call: TRBJ2-2
cdr3_aa: CAWRGSGEGGELFF
cdr3_nt: TGTGCCTGGAGGGGATCAGGGGAAGGCGGGGAGCTGTTTTTT

v_call: TRBV15
d_call: .
clone_size: few
j_call: TRBJ1-2
cdr3_aa: CATSRDQADGYTF
cdr3_nt: TGTGCCACCAGCAGAGATCAGGCGGATGGCTACACCTTC

v_call: TRBV7-6
d_call: .
clone_size: .
j_call: TRBJ1-4
cdr3_aa: CASSLRQTLNEKLFF
cdr3_nt: TGTGCCAGCAGCTTACGACAGACCCTTAATGAAAAACTGTTTTTT

v_call: TRBV13
d_call: TRBD2
clone_size: .
j_call: TRBJ2-1
cdr3_aa: CASSNPPGLAGGRAYNEQFF
cdr3_nt: TGTGCCAGCAGCAACCCTCCGGGACTAGCGGGAGGGAGGGCCTACAATGAGCAGTTCTTC

v_call: TRBV6-5
d_call: TRBD1
clone_size: .
j_call: TRBJ1-6
cdr3_aa: CASSAGTGGLSPLHF
cdr3_nt: TGTGCCAGCAGCGCCGGGACAGGGGGCCTTTCACCCCTCCACTTT

v_call: TRBV7-2
d_call: TRBD2
clone_size: .
j_call: TRBJ2-5
cdr3_aa: CASSLVVSGSGETQYF
cdr3_nt: TGTGCCAGCAGCTTAGTGGTTAGCGGGAGTGGAGAGACCCAGTACTTC

v_call: TRBV30
d_call: .
clone_size: .
j_call: TRBJ2-1
cdr3_aa: CAWSAPRTSYNEQFF
cdr3_nt: TGTGCCTGGAGTGCCCCCCGCACCTCCTACAATGAGCAGTTCTTC

v_call: TRBV5-1
d_call: TRBD1
clone_size: .
j_call: TRBJ2-6
cdr3_aa: CASSLLGQGFSGANVLTF
cdr3_nt: TGCGCCAGCAGCTTGTTAGGACAGGGGTTCTCTGGGGCCAACGTCCTGACTTTC

v_call: TRBV10-1
d_call: TRBD1
clone_size: .
j_call: TRBJ1-5
cdr3_aa: CASSESRVDRGVQPQHF
cdr3_nt: TGCGCCAGCAGTGAGTCGAGGGTAGACAGGGGTGTTCAGCCCCAGCATTTT

v_call: TRBV4-1
d_call: TRBD1
clone_size: .
j_call: TRBJ2-7
cdr3_aa: CASSLGQGAREQYF
cdr3_nt: TGCGCCAGCAGCCTCGGACAGGGGGCCCGCGAGCAGTACTTC

v_call: TRBV19
d_call: TRBD2
clone_size: once
j_call: TRBJ2-1
cdr3_aa: CASSKTSSSYNEQFF
cdr3_nt: TGTGCCAGTAGTAAGACTAGCAGTTCCTACAATGAGCAGTTCTTC

v_call: TRBV11-3
d_call: .
clone_size: .
j_call: TRBJ2-1
cdr3_aa: CASSLEAYNEQFF
cdr3_nt: TGTGCCAGCAGCTTAGAGGCGTACAATGAGCAGTTCTTC

v_call: TRBV15
d_call: .
clone_size: once
j_call: TRBJ2-1
cdr3_aa: CATTDSSYNEQFF
cdr3_nt: TGTGCCACCACAGACAGCTCCTACAATGAGCAGTTCTTC

v_call: TRBV6-5
d_call: .
clone_size: .
j_call: TRBJ2-7
cdr3_aa: CASSLLPTSTYEQYF
cdr3_nt: TGTGCCAGCAGCCTCCTTCCGACCTCTACCTACGAGCAGTACTTC

v_call: TRBV12-3/TRBV12-4
d_call: .
clone_size: once
j_call: TRBJ1-2
cdr3_aa: CASLLAGKNTF
cdr3_nt: TGTGCCAGCCTCCTTGCAGGGAAGAACACCTTC

v_call: TRBV28
d_call: .
clone_size: .
j_call: TRBJ2-6
cdr3_aa: CASSPQPSGANVLTF
cdr3_nt: TGTGCCAGCAGTCCACAGCCCTCTGGGGCCAACGTCCTGACTTTC

v_call: TRBV4-2
d_call: .
clone_size: .
j_call: TRBJ2-7
cdr3_aa: CASSQDARDYEQYF
cdr3_nt: TGTGCCAGCAGCCAAGACGCCAGAGACTACGAGCAGTACTTC

v_call: TRBV7-9
d_call: .
clone_size: .
j_call: TRBJ2-7
cdr3_aa: CASSLSLGTDEQYF
cdr3_nt: TGTGCCAGCAGCCTGAGCTTGGGCACAGACGAGCAGTACTTC

v_call: TRBV11-2
d_call: .
clone_size: .
j_call: TRBJ2-7
cdr3_aa: CASSGTGSSVYEQYF
cdr3_nt: TGTGCCAGCAGCGGTACCGGGTCCTCGGTCTACGAGCAGTACTTC

v_call: TRBV5-8
d_call: .
clone_size: .
j_call: TRBJ2-6
cdr3_aa: CASSPPFQSGANVLTF
cdr3_nt: TGTGCCAGCAGCCCACCCTTCCAATCTGGGGCCAACGTCCTGACTTTC

v_call: TRBV28
d_call: .
clone_size: .
j_call: TRBJ1-6
cdr3_aa: CASSFLSEGSPLHF
cdr3_nt: TGTGCCAGCAGTTTTTTGTCCGAGGGTTCACCCCTCCACTTT

v_call: TRBV10-3
d_call: .
clone_size: .
j_call: TRBJ2-7
cdr3_aa: CAIRSIDSYEQYF
cdr3_nt: TGTGCCATCAGATCTATAGACTCCTACGAGCAGTACTTC

v_call: TRBV3-1/TRBV3-2
d_call: TRBD2
clone_size: .
j_call: TRBJ2-7
cdr3_aa: CASRPTSGMYEQYF
cdr3_nt: TGTGCCAGCAGGCCCACTAGCGGGATGTACGAGCAGTACTTC

v_call: TRBV7-2
d_call: .
clone_size: .
j_call: TRBJ1-2
cdr3_aa: CASSINGGANYGYTF
cdr3_nt: TGTGCCAGCAGCATTAATGGGGGGGCAAACTATGGCTACACCTTC

v_call: TRBV10-3
d_call: TRBD1
clone_size: .
j_call: TRBJ2-7
cdr3_aa: CAISELTGAAYEQYF
cdr3_nt: TGTGCCATCAGTGAGTTAACAGGGGCGGCCTACGAGCAGTACTTC

v_call: TRBV28
d_call: TRBD1
clone_size: .
j_call: TRBJ1-1
cdr3_aa: CASSRDRGWGEAFF
cdr3_nt: TGTGCCAGCAGCCGGGACAGGGGATGGGGTGAAGCTTTCTTT

v_call: TRBV7-2
d_call: .
clone_size: .
j_call: TRBJ2-7
cdr3_aa: CASSLAQGEQYF
cdr3_nt: TGTGCCAGCAGCTTAGCGCAGGGGGAGCAGTACTTC

v_call: TRBV6-5
d_call: .
clone_size: .
j_call: TRBJ2-5
cdr3_aa: CASSLAGAAVETQYF
cdr3_nt: TGTGCCAGCAGCCTCGCAGGGGCCGCGGTGGAGACCCAGTACTTC

v_call: TRBV4-2
d_call: .
clone_size: .
j_call: TRBJ1-2
cdr3_aa: CASSQDKRAYGYTF
cdr3_nt: TGTGCCAGCAGCCAAGATAAAAGGGCCTATGGCTACACCTTC

v_call: TRBV11-2
d_call: .
clone_size: once
j_call: TRBJ2-2
cdr3_aa: CASSLPSVWGTGELFF
cdr3_nt: TGTGCCAGCAGCTTACCTAGCGTTTGGGGCACCGGGGAGCTGTTTTTT

v_call: TRBV27
d_call: .
clone_size: .
j_call: TRBJ2-2
cdr3_aa: CATRIGTSTGELFF
cdr3_nt: TGTGCCACCCGGATTGGGACTTCAACCGGGGAGCTGTTTTTT

v_call: TRBV30
d_call: .
clone_size: .
j_call: TRBJ1-2
cdr3_aa: CAWRRNSNYGYTF
cdr3_nt: TGTGCCTGGAGGAGGAACAGTAACTATGGCTACACCTTC

v_call: TRBV7-2
d_call: .
clone_size: .
j_call: TRBJ1-2
cdr3_aa: CASFTPGRYGYTF
cdr3_nt: TGTGCCAGCTTCACGCCGGGGAGGTATGGCTACACCTTC

v_call: TRBV9
d_call: TRBD1
clone_size: .
j_call: TRBJ2-7
cdr3_aa: CASSEGQGVHYEQYF
cdr3_nt: TGTGCCAGCAGCGAGGGACAGGGTGTGCACTACGAGCAGTACTTC

v_call: TRBV28
d_call: TRBD1
clone_size: .
j_call: TRBJ2-5
cdr3_aa: CASSPDRGGTQYF
cdr3_nt: TGTGCCAGCAGTCCCGACAGGGGGGGGACCCAGTACTTC

v_call: TRBV28
d_call: .
clone_size: .
j_call: TRBJ1-5
cdr3_aa: CASSLAGGNQPQHF
cdr3_nt: TGTGCCAGCAGTTTAGCCGGGGGCAATCAGCCCCAGCATTTT

v_call: TRBV9
d_call: .
clone_size: once
j_call: TRBJ2-3
cdr3_aa: CASSVGGTDTQYF
cdr3_nt: TGTGCCAGCAGCGTAGGGGGTACAGATACGCAGTATTTT

v_call: TRBV19
d_call: .
clone_size: .
j_call: TRBJ1-5
cdr3_aa: CASSLGQFQPQHF
cdr3_nt: TGTGCCAGTAGTTTGGGTCAGTTTCAGCCCCAGCATTTT

v_call: TRBV10-2
d_call: .
clone_size: .
j_call: TRBJ1-2
cdr3_aa: CASSESGAGPLLSGYTF
cdr3_nt: TGCGCCAGCAGTGAGTCAGGGGCAGGGCCTCTCCTCTCTGGCTACACCTTC

v_call: TRBV5-6
d_call: .
clone_size: .
j_call: TRBJ1-2
cdr3_aa: CASSPDINYGYTF
cdr3_nt: TGTGCCAGCAGCCCAGATATAAACTATGGCTACACCTTC

v_call: TRBV6-1
d_call: .
clone_size: .
j_call: TRBJ1-5
cdr3_aa: CASSEGSGNQPQHF
cdr3_nt: TGTGCCAGCAGTGAAGGTTCGGGCAATCAGCCCCAGCATTTT

v_call: TRBV6-1
d_call: .
clone_size: .
j_call: TRBJ2-3
cdr3_aa: CASSNFDTQYF
cdr3_nt: TGTGCCAGCAGTAACTTTGATACGCAGTATTTT

v_call: TRBV18
d_call: .
clone_size: .
j_call: TRBJ2-1
cdr3_aa: CASSPYRDKNNEQFF
cdr3_nt: TGTGCCAGCTCACCATACCGGGACAAAAACAATGAGCAGTTCTTC

v_call: TRBV11-2
d_call: TRBD1
clone_size: .
j_call: TRBJ1-2
cdr3_aa: CASSSPQGAYGYTF
cdr3_nt: TGTGCCAGCAGCTCACCACAGGGGGCGTATGGCTACACCTTC

v_call: TRBV27
d_call: .
clone_size: .
j_call: TRBJ1-6
cdr3_aa: CASSLGGKYNSPLHF
cdr3_nt: TGTGCCAGCAGTTTAGGGGGGAAGTATAATTCACCCCTCCACTTT